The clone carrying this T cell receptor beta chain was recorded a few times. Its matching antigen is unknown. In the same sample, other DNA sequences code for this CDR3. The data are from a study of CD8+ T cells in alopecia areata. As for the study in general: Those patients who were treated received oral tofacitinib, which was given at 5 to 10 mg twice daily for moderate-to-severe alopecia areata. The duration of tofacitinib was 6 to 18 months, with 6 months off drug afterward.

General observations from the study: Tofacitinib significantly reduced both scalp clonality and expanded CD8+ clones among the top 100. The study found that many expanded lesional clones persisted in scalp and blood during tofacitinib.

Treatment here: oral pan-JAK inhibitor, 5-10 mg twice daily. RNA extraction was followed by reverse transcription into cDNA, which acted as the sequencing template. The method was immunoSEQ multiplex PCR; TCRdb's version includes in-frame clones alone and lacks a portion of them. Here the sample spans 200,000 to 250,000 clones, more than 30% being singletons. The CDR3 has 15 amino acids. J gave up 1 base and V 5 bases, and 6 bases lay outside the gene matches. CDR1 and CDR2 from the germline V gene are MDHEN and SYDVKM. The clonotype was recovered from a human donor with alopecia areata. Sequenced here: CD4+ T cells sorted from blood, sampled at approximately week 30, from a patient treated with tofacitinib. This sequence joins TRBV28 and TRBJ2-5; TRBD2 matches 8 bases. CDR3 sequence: CASSLTSGGQETQYF. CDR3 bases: TGTGCCAGCAGTCTCACTAGCGGCGGCCAAGAGACCCAGTACTTC.